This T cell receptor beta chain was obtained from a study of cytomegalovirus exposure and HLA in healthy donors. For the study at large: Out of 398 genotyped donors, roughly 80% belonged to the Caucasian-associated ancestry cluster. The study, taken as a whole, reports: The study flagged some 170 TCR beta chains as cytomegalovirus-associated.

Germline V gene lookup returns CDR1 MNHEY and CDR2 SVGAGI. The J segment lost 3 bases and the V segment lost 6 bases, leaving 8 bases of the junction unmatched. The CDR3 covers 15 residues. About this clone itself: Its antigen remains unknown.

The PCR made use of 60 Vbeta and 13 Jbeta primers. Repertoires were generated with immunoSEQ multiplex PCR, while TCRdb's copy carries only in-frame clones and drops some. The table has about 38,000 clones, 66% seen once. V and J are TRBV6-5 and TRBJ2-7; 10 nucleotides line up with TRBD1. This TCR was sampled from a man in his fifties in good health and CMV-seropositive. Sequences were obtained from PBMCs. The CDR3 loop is CASRTGTGVVYEQYF. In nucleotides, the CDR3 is TGTGCCAGCAGAACCGGGACAGGGGTGGTCTACGAGCAGTACTTC.